This entry concerns a single T cell receptor (beta chain). Its antigen is currently unknown. V was pared by 4 bases and J by 5 bases, with 3 bases of the junction left unmatched. Germline V gene data show CDR1 as SNHLY and CDR2 as FYNNEI. This CDR3 comprises 14 residues. This record comes from a study of shared clonotypes between healthy human individuals. Findings and limits, study-wide: Naive subsets tended to show greater estimated richness than memory subsets.

The sorted-subset replicate PCRs were given approximately 190 ng DNA, which is 30,000 or so T cell genomes. Assay used: immunoSEQ multiplex PCR; TCRdb lists only in-frame clones, some missing. This sample yields about 2.1 million clones, of which about 93% are seen a single time; about 1.8% belongs to the top ten. As defined, naive CD8 cells were CD45RO-negative and positively selected for CCR7, with terminally differentiated effector memory CD45RA+ cells excluded. The chain joins TRBV2 to TRBJ2-7, with TRBD2 matching over 12 bases. The receptor comes from a man younger than 35 in good health. Some clones in this sample may be carry-over from other donors' samples. Sequencing used naive CD8+ T cells from PBMCs. CDR3 coding DNA: TGTGCCAGCAGTGGGACTAGCGGGATCGACGAGCAGTACTTC. The encoded protein is CASSGTSGIDEQYF. Using reference TRBV2 and TRBJ2-7 for the parts outside the CDR3, the full variable domain is EPEVTQTPSHQVTQMGQEVILRCVPISNHLYFYWYRQILGQKVEFLVSFYNNEISEKSEIFDDQFSVERPDGSNFTLKIRSTKLEDSAMYFCASSGTSGIDEQYFGPGTRLTVT.